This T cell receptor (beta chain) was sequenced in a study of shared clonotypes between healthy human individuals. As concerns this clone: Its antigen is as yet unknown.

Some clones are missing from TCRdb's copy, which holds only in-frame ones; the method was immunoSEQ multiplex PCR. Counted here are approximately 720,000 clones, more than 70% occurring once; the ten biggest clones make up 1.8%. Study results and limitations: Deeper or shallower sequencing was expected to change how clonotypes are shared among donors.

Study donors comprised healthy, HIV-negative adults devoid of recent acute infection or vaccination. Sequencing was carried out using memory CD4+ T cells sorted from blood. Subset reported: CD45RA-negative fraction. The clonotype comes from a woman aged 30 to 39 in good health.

CDR3 sequence: CASSSLSGANTGELFF. CDR3 coding DNA: TGTGCCAGCAGCTCGCTTAGCGGAGCTAACACCGGGGAGCTGTTTTTT. The chain uses TRBV7-9 and TRBJ2-2; a possible D gene is TRBD2 (6 bases). The length of the CDR3 is 16 residues. Germline CDR1 and CDR2: SEHNR and FQNEAQ (reference sequence). Trimming removed 4 bases at V and 2 bases at J, with 14 bases between. The full variable domain, in which reference TRBV7-9 and TRBJ2-2 provide the parts outside the CDR3, is DTGVSQNPRHKITKRGQNVTFRCDPISEHNRLYWYRQTLGQGPEFLTYFQNEAQLEKSRLLSDRFSAERPKGSFSTLEIQRTEQGDSAMYLCASSSLSGANTGELFFGEGSRLTVL.